This T cell receptor (beta chain) is from a study of T cell repertoires in cytomegalovirus infection. In the study overall: It was recently identified HLA-C-restricted and well-studied HLA-B-restricted CMV epitopes that the study used. Both a matching HLA type and CMV infection were indicated by public TCR beta signatures. Study-level findings and limits: Accumulated public TCR beta family frequency recognized individuals carrying CMV together with the relevant HLA. CMV-specific HLA-C-restricted TCR beta clonotypes dominated the ex vivo response.

This clonotype has only a few counts. Its cognate antigen is unknown. MiXCR, applied by TCRdb to the reads, yields one record per CDR3 protein. This table has fewer than 1,000,000 distinct CDR3 sequences, approximately 31% appearing once. Germline V lookup: CDR1 SGHVS, CDR2 FNYEAQ. The ends lost 5 bases at V and 7 bases at J; junction bases unmatched: 8. The CDR3 covers 14 residues. The TCR was taken from a human donor in good health (CMV status not recorded). Some clones in this sample may be carry-over from other donors' samples. The source material was cultured CD8+ T cells from PBMCs, sampled from culture after CMV antigen stimulation. The chain links TRBV7-6 to TRBJ1-5, with 7 bases that match TRBD1. The CDR3 protein is CASSPTTGRQPQHF. The CDR3, as DNA: TGTGCCAGCAGCCCTACGACAGGGCGACAGCCCCAGCATTTT.